This is a list of T cell receptor beta chains from one sample in a study of cytomegalovirus exposure and HLA in healthy donors. The method was immunoSEQ multiplex PCR; TCRdb's version includes in-frame clones alone and lacks a portion of them. Of about 180,000 clones in the sample, 80% to 90% were seen once. The sequenced material came from PBMCs. The receptors derive from a woman under 40 in good health and CMV-seronegative. CDR3s include the opening cysteine and the closing phenylalanine or tryptophan. D genes are given only for firm matches. The size field is filled for only some rows; it gives once, few, many or a size class.

D	V	J	size	CDR3	DNA
TRBD1	TRBV19	TRBJ2-7	.	CASSPGTGSYEQYF	TGTGCCAGTAGTCCCGGGACAGGCTCCTACGAGCAGTACTTC
.	TRBV7-2	TRBJ1-1	.	CASSSVTANTEAFF	TGTGCCAGCAGCTCCGTGACAGCGAACACTGAAGCTTTCTTT
TRBD1	TRBV27	TRBJ2-7	.	CASSLTGGEQYF	TGTGCCAGCAGTCTTACAGGGGGCGAGCAGTACTTC
TRBD1	TRBV4-3	TRBJ1-3	once	CASSQEGQGASFGNTIYF	TGCGCCAGCAGCCAAGAGGGGCAGGGGGCATCTTTCGGAAACACCATATATTTT
TRBD1	TRBV7-9	TRBJ2-3	.	CASNRGTSTDTQYF	TGTGCCAGCAACAGGGGGACGAGCACAGATACGCAGTATTTT
.	TRBV11-2	TRBJ1-2	few	CASREDREKYTF	TGTGCCAGCAGGGAAGACAGAGAAAAATACACCTTC
.	TRBV7-2	TRBJ1-1	.	CASSTYPYIAAFF	TGTGCCAGCAGCACTTACCCCTACATAGCAGCTTTCTTT
TRBD1	TRBV5-4	TRBJ2-2	once	CASSATGTGNTGELFF	TGTGCCAGCAGCGCCACAGGGACAGGGAACACCGGGGAGCTGTTTTTT
.	TRBV1	TRBJ2-7	.	CTSSQTFETGAPYEQYF	TGCACCAGCAGCCAGACCTTCGAGACAGGGGCTCCCTACGAGCAGTACTTC
.	TRBV6-1	TRBJ2-7	.	CASSEDSFYEQYF	TGTGCCAGCAGTGAGGACAGTTTCTACGAGCAGTACTTC
.	TRBV7-6	TRBJ2-2	.	CASSLSPGDNTGELFF	TGTGCCAGCAGCTTAAGTCCGGGGGACAACACCGGGGAGCTGTTTTTT